This T cell receptor (beta chain) is drawn from a study of blood T cell repertoires in COVID-19. Study as a whole: Material from acute and convalescent COVID-19 was sourced from the United States, Italy and Spain. Sources were T cells, B-cell-depleted T cells, or PBMCs; the material itself was cDNA or gDNA.

J lost 6 bases, V lost 0 bases, and 5 bases had no gene match. CDR3 size: 14 residues. Per the germline V gene, CDR1 is SGHTA and CDR2 is FQGNSA. Per the original data handling: Using reference gene primer amplification, nucleated cell counts were estimated. The data were produced by immunoSEQ multiplex PCR, yet TCRdb's version contains in-frame clones alone and is incomplete. The DNA was the basis for D and trimming; V, J and clone size are from that table. Seen here are about 180,000 clones, about 86% observed once, and the top ten hold 20% to 25%. The receptor was isolated from a man aged 70-80 years with active or convalescent COVID-19. The rearrangement joins TRBV7-2 to TRBJ2-7; TRBD1 aligns across 7 bases. Sequences were obtained from peripheral blood. The CDR3 nucleotides read TGTGCCAGCAGCTTAGCGCTACAGGGGACCGAGCAGTACTTC. Its translation is CASSLALQGTEQYF.